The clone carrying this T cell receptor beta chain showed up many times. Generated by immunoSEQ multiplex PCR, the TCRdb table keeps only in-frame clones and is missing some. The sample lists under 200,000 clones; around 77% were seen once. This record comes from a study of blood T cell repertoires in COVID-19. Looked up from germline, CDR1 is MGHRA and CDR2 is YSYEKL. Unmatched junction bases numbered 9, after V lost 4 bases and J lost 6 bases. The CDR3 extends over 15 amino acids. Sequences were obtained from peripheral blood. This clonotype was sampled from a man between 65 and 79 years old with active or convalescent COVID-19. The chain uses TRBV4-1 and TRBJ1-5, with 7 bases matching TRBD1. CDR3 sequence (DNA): TGCGCCAGCAGCCCGCAAACAGGGGATGTTCAGCCCCAGCATTTT. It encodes CASSPQTGDVQPQHF.